This T cell receptor (beta chain) appears in the sequencing data of a study of T cells in Graves' hyperthyroidism and ophthalmopathy. Study-level results: The model anticipated ophthalmopathy a median about six months pre-onset. Blood held most thyroid clonotypes expanded above 0.001 frequency.

From RNA transcripts, TCR beta CDR3 regions were amplified. TCR CDR3 regions were first amplified by RT-PCR with HTBI primers. TCRdb reprocessed the multiplex PCR reads via MiXCR and lists one record per CDR3 protein. The data hold under 700,000 distinct CDR3 sequences, with about 43% observed a single time. Germline values: CDR1 ENHRY, CDR2 SYGVKD. The CDR3 runs to 13 residues. Losses at the gene ends were 10 bases for V and 0 bases for J; bases not matched to a gene: 5. A few counts support this clonotype. Its antigen is as yet unknown. Absent ophthalmopathy progression within 18 months defined stable Graves' hyperthyroidism.

The chain carries TRBV10-3 and TRBJ2-7, with TRBD1 identical over 8 bases. The receptor was isolated from a woman aged 18-30 years with Graves' hyperthyroidism. The source material was peripheral blood or thyroid tissue (not recorded which). CDR3 in DNA: TGTGCCAGTGATGACAGGGGCTCCTACGAGCAGTACTTC. Translated: CASDDRGSYEQYF.